The clone carrying this T cell receptor (beta chain) has just one count. The data were produced by immunoSEQ multiplex PCR, yet TCRdb's version contains in-frame clones alone and is incomplete. Of some 150,000 clones listed, approximately 83% are singletons. These data are taken from a study of blood T cell repertoires in COVID-19. Study-wide background: Specimens from acute and convalescent COVID-19 originated in the United States, Italy and Spain. In each case, the material was cDNA or gDNA derived from T cells, B-cell-depleted T cells, or PBMCs.

Losses at the gene ends were 6 bases for V and 1 base for J; bases not matched to a gene: 9. Germline V lookup: CDR1 LNHDA, CDR2 SQIVND (reference sequence). CDR3 length equals 16 residues. V is TRBV19 and J is TRBJ2-3; TRBD1 agrees at 8 bases. This TCR was sampled from a man between 65 and 85 years old with acute or convalescent COVID-19. Sequenced: peripheral blood. The CDR3 sequence: CASRGFQGAGTDTQYF. For the CDR3, the DNA is TGTGCCAGTAGGGGCTTTCAGGGGGCTGGCACAGATACGCAGTATTTT.